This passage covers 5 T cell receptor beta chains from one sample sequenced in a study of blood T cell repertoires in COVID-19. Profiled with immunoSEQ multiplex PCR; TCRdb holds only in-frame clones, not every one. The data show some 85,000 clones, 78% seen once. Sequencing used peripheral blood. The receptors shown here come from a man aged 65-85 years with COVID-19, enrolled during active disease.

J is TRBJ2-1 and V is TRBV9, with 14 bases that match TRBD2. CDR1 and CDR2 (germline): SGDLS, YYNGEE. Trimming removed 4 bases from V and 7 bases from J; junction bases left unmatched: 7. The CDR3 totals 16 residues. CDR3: CASSPIGTSGRNEQFF. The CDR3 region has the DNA TGTGCCAGCAGCCCCATCGGGACTAGCGGGAGAAATGAGCAGTTCTTC.

DNA for the CDR3: TGCGCCAGCAGCCAACTCCCCGGGACTGGGGGATCTCGAGCCTACGAGCAGTACTTC. It specifies CASSQLPGTGGSRAYEQYF. This rearrangement joins TRBV4-3 to TRBJ2-7, with a weak D call TRBD2 (6 bases). CDR1 and CDR2 from the germline V gene are LGHNA and YSLEER. The CDR3 contains 19 residues. The V end was cut by 2 bases, the J end by 2 bases, with 25 bases between.

CDR3 residues: CASSLGLAGSSYEQYF. In DNA, the CDR3 is TGTGCCAGCAGCTTGGGTCTAGCGGGAAGTTCCTACGAGCAGTACTTC. The V and J genes are TRBV5-6 and TRBJ2-7; 9 bases agree with TRBD2. This CDR3 has 16 residues. The trim removed 0 bases at V and 1 base at J, leaving 5 bases unmatched. The germline V gene encodes CDR1 SGHDT and CDR2 YYEEEE.

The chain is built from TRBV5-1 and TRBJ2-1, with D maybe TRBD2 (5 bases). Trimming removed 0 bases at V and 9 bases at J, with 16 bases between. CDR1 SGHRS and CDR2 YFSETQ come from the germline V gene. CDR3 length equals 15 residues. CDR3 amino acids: CASSLGYRVRGEQFF. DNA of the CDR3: TGCGCCAGCAGCTTGGGATATCGGGTCCGGGGTGAGCAGTTCTTC.

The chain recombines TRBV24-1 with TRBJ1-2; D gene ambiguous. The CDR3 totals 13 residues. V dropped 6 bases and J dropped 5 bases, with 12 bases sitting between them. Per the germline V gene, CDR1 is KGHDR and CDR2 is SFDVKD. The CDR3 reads CATSPSGRYGYTF. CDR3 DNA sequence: TGTGCCACCAGTCCCAGCGGGAGATATGGCTACACCTTC.